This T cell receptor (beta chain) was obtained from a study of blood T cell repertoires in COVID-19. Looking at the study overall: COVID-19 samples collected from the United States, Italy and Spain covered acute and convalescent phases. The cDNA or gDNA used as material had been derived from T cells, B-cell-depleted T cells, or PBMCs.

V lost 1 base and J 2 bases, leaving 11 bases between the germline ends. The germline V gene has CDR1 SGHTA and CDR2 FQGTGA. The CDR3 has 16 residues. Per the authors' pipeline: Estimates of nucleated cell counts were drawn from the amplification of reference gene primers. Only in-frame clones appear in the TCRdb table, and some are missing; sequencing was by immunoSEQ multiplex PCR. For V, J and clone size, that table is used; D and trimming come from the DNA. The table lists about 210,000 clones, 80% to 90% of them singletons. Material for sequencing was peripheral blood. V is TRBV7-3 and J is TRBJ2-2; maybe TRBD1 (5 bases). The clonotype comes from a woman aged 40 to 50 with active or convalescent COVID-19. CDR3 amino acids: CASSLMAGPNTGELFF. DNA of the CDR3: TGTGCCAGCAGCTTAATGGCAGGGCCCAACACCGGGGAGCTGTTTTTT.